These T cell receptor beta chains were read from a single sample in a study of blood T cell repertoires in COVID-19. Method: immunoSEQ multiplex PCR; TCRdb's copy keeps in-frame clones and lacks some. The sample carries some 290,000 clones, 90% to 95% recorded once. Sequenced sample: PBMCs or T cells enriched from blood (not recorded which). The receptors were gathered from a woman in her twenties or thirties who had been exposed to COVID-19. CDR3s include the opening cysteine and the closing phenylalanine or tryptophan. The order of the fields is clone size, V gene, CDR3 length, D gene, J gene, CDR3 protein, CDR3 DNA. D genes are given only for firm matches. Only some rows state a clone size, as once, few, many or a class for expanded clones.

.	TRBV2	14	.	TRBJ1-1	CASSEQGVNTEAFF	TGTGCCAGCAGTGAACAGGGCGTGAACACTGAAGCTTTCTTT
.	TRBV5-1	14	TRBD1	TRBJ1-2	CASSLLGQGLGYTF	TGCGCCAGCAGCTTGCTCGGACAGGGTTTAGGCTACACCTTC
.	TRBV4-2	14	.	TRBJ1-2	CASSQGYRADGYTF	TGTGCCAGCAGCCAAGGTTACAGGGCGGATGGCTACACCTTC
.	TRBV10-3	15	.	TRBJ1-1	CAISDRVRSVSEAFF	TGTGCCATCAGTGACAGGGTCAGGTCCGTGAGTGAAGCTTTCTTT
.	TRBV7-6	15	.	TRBJ2-7	CASSLGSRGDYEQYF	TGTGCCAGCAGCTTAGGGTCTCGGGGAGACTACGAGCAGTACTTC
.	TRBV29-1	16	TRBD1	TRBJ2-1	CSVEVFRDRVRNEQFF	TGCAGCGTTGAGGTTTTCCGGGACAGGGTTCGAAATGAGCAGTTCTTC
.	TRBV6-5	14	.	TRBJ2-7	CASSYEQGTYEQYF	TGTGCCAGCAGTTACGAACAGGGTACCTACGAGCAGTACTTC
.	TRBV6-5	11	.	TRBJ2-3	CASSFGNTQYF	TGTGCCAGCAGTTTCGGGAATACGCAGTATTTT
.	TRBV7-8	12	.	TRBJ1-5	CASSSVMQPQHF	TGTGCCAGCAGCTCGGTAATGCAGCCCCAGCATTTT
few	TRBV7-9	16	.	TRBJ2-1	CASSSRLRGPYNEQFF	TGTGCCAGCAGCTCACGGTTGCGGGGGCCCTACAATGAGCAGTTCTTC
.	TRBV7-8	16	.	TRBJ2-2	CASSPRGGGLAGELFF	TGTGCCAGCAGCCCTCGTGGGGGGGGCTTGGCCGGGGAGCTGTTTTTT
.	TRBV5-1	16	TRBD2	TRBJ2-5	CASSLSTAAGGETQYF	TGCGCCAGCAGCTTGTCTACAGCCGCGGGAGGAGAGACCCAGTACTTC
.	TRBV21-1	19	.	TRBJ1-6	CASSKGWSTDRDYNSPLHF	TGTGCCAGCAGCAAAGGCTGGAGCACGGACAGGGACTATAATTCACCCCTCCACTTT
.	TRBV7-2	17	TRBD2	TRBJ2-2	CASSLSSGGWNTGELFF	TGTGCCAGCAGCTTGTCCAGCGGGGGCTGGAACACCGGGGAGCTGTTTTTT
.	TRBV6-5	14	TRBD1	TRBJ1-5	CASNPQGAAQPQHF	TGTGCCAGCAACCCGCAGGGGGCTGCTCAGCCCCAGCATTTT
.	TRBV6-5	15	TRBD2	TRBJ2-7	CASTQTSGGAREQYF	TGTGCCAGCACCCAGACTAGCGGGGGGGCTCGGGAGCAGTACTTC
.	TRBV5-1	17	.	TRBJ1-3	CASSRDTTSSSGNTIYF	TGCGCCAGCAGCCGGGACACGACCTCAAGCTCTGGAAACACCATATATTTT
once	TRBV3-1/TRBV3-2	14	.	TRBJ2-3	CASSQDSLIMTQYF	TGTGCCAGCAGCCAAGACTCCCTTATAATGACGCAGTATTTT
few	TRBV7-2	16	TRBD2	TRBJ2-7	CASSLVSSGGAYEQYF	TGTGCCAGCAGCTTAGTGTCGAGCGGGGGGGCTTACGAGCAGTACTTC
.	TRBV25-1	15	TRBD1	TRBJ2-7	CASSPRTGILYEQYF	TGTGCCAGCAGTCCTCGGACAGGGATTTTATACGAGCAGTACTTC
.	TRBV6-2/TRBV6-3	14	TRBD1	TRBJ2-7	CASSPQGGTFEQYF	TGTGCCAGCAGTCCACAGGGGGGAACTTTCGAGCAGTACTTC
.	TRBV5-1	19	TRBD2	TRBJ2-1	CASSLGSGGSVSSYNEQFF	TGCGCCAGCAGCTTGGGTAGCGGGGGCTCAGTATCCTCCTACAATGAGCAGTTCTTC
.	TRBV7-6	15	TRBD1	TRBJ1-2	CASSLEHRGNYGYTF	TGTGCCAGCAGCTTAGAGCACAGGGGCAACTATGGCTACACCTTC
.	TRBV7-9	14	.	TRBJ2-5	CASSLAHRYETQYF	TGTGCCAGCAGCTTAGCCCACCGGTACGAGACCCAGTACTTC
once	TRBV19	15	.	TRBJ2-1	CASSIWAGLDNEQFF	TGTGCCAGTAGTATTTGGGCAGGTTTGGACAATGAGCAGTTCTTC
.	TRBV11-2	13	.	TRBJ2-7	CASSPRPGFEQYF	TGTGCCAGCAGCCCTAGGCCCGGGTTCGAGCAGTACTTC
.	TRBV6-5	12	.	TRBJ1-1	CASRYMNTEAFF	TGTGCCAGCAGATATATGAACACTGAAGCTTTCTTT
.	TRBV7-9	15	.	TRBJ1-5	CASSLQGWPDQPQHF	TGTGCCAGCAGCCTTCAGGGTTGGCCGGATCAGCCCCAGCATTTT
.	TRBV6-2/TRBV6-3	14	.	TRBJ1-2	CASSQQGGHYGYTF	TGTGCCAGCAGTCAACAGGGTGGGCACTATGGCTACACCTTC
.	TRBV19	17	.	TRBJ1-6	CASSGSERLIGNSPLHF	TGTGCCAGTAGTGGATCCGAGAGGTTGATTGGAAATTCACCCCTCCACTTT
few	TRBV3-1/TRBV3-2	18	.	TRBJ1-5	CASSQGPGGQFSNQPQHF	TGTGCCAGCAGCCAAGGCCCCGGGGGGCAGTTTAGCAATCAGCCCCAGCATTTT
.	TRBV15	14	.	TRBJ1-6	CATSRDRGTAPLHF	TGTGCCACCAGCAGAGACAGGGGAACGGCACCCCTCCACTTT
.	TRBV19	15	.	TRBJ1-2	CASSNPTVQIYGYTF	TGTGCCAGTAGTAACCCCACGGTACAGATCTATGGCTACACCTTC
.	TRBV4-1	13	.	TRBJ1-1	CASSQDEESEAFF	TGCGCCAGCAGCCAAGATGAGGAGTCCGAAGCTTTCTTT
.	TRBV14	13	.	TRBJ2-3	CASSLVGADTQYF	TGTGCCAGCAGCCTCGTCGGGGCAGATACGCAGTATTTT
.	TRBV6-5	14	TRBD1	TRBJ1-2	CATGWGTGGAGYTF	TGTGCCACCGGATGGGGGACAGGGGGCGCCGGGTACACCTTC
.	TRBV7-2	15	.	TRBJ1-5	CASSLGAGFNQPQHF	TGTGCCAGCAGCTTAGGGGCAGGCTTCAATCAGCCCCAGCATTTT
.	TRBV10-3	14	.	TRBJ1-2	CAISDRGSAYGYTF	TGTGCCATCAGTGATAGAGGTTCAGCCTATGGCTACACCTTC
.	TRBV23-1	15	.	TRBJ1-2	CASSPIRGTDYGYTF	TGCGCCAGCAGTCCCATTCGGGGGACGGACTATGGCTACACCTTC
.	TRBV14	16	TRBD1	TRBJ1-2	CASSQAGTALKYGYTF	TGTGCCAGCAGCCAGGCCGGGACAGCCCTTAAGTATGGCTACACCTTC
.	TRBV4-1	15	TRBD1	TRBJ1-2	CASKPLLTGNYGYTF	TGCGCCAGCAAACCCCTATTGACAGGGAACTATGGCTACACCTTC
.	TRBV5-4	12	TRBD1	TRBJ1-2	CASSFQGAGYTF	TGTGCCAGCAGCTTTCAGGGGGCTGGCTACACCTTC
.	TRBV27	13	.	TRBJ1-1	CASSSGLNTEAFF	TGTGCCAGCAGTTCAGGGTTGAACACTGAAGCTTTCTTT
.	TRBV18	11	.	TRBJ2-5	CASSQLETQYF	TGTGCCAGCTCTCAACTCGAGACCCAGTACTTC
.	TRBV13	16	TRBD1	TRBJ2-7	CASSPNLRDREYEQYF	TGTGCCAGCAGCCCAAACCTTCGGGACAGGGAATACGAGCAGTACTTC
.	TRBV3-1/TRBV3-2	13	.	TRBJ1-5	CASSQELSQPQHF	TGTGCCAGCAGCCAAGAACTGAGCCAGCCCCAGCATTTT
.	TRBV12-3/TRBV12-4	13	.	TRBJ2-2	CASSLIHPGELFF	TGTGCCAGCAGTTTAATTCATCCCGGGGAGCTGTTTTTT
.	TRBV28	13	TRBD1	TRBJ1-1	CASSSRGDTEAFF	TGTGCCAGCAGTTCCAGGGGGGACACTGAAGCTTTCTTT
.	TRBV5-5	13	.	TRBJ1-2	CASSLARNYGYTF	TGTGCCAGCAGCTTGGCCCGGAACTATGGCTACACCTTC